The 26 T cell receptor beta chains in this list originate from one sample, sequenced in a study of T cells in Graves' hyperthyroidism and ophthalmopathy. The CDR3 regions of TCR beta were amplified from RNA transcripts. Researchers ran a first-round RT-PCR on the TCR CDR3 using the HTBI primer set. In TCRdb, the multiplex PCR reads were re-called with MiXCR into one record per CDR3 protein. The data contain about 480,000 distinct CDR3 sequences, roughly an eighth of them seen just once; the ten biggest clones take up around a sixth. Sequenced input: blood. These receptor sequences come from a woman aged 18 to 35 with Graves' hyperthyroidism.

The rearrangement uses TRBV20-1 and TRBJ2-7; D remains ambiguous. Germline CDR1 DFQATT, CDR2 SNEGSKA (reference sequence). The CDR3 loop spans 14 amino acids. V lost 3 bases to trimming and J lost 0 bases, with 12 bases between them. The CDR3 loop reads CSARGARSSYEQYV. The CDR3, as DNA: TGCAGTGCTAGGGGTGCGAGGAGCTCCTACGAGCAGTACGTC.

V gene TRBV7-8 combines with J gene TRBJ2-1; D might be TRBD1 (5 bases). Trimming removed 5 bases from V and 15 bases from J, with 23 bases in between. Germline V gene sequence: CDR1 SGHVS, CDR2 FQNEAQ. This CDR3 spans 14 amino acids. CDR3 sequence reads: CASSIKGLGQYAFF. Here the CDR3 DNA reads TGTGCCAGCAGCATAAAGGGTTTGGGGCAGTACGCGTTCTTC.

The chain uses TRBV2 and TRBJ2-6; the D is unclear. Germline-derived CDR1 and CDR2 are SNHLY and FYNNEI. V was cut by 3 bases and J by 3 bases, with 3 bases left in between. CDR3 size: 13 residues. CDR3 nucleotides: TGTGCCAGCAGTGAGATTGGGGCCAACGTCCTGACTTTC. It is translated as CASSEIGANVLTF.

In this sample, this clonotype turned up many times. The chain employs TRBV27 and TRBJ1-1; a possible D gene is TRBD1 (6 bases). The germline CDR1 and CDR2 sequences are MNHEY and SMNVEV (reference sequence). V was shortened by 3 bases and J by 6 bases, with 11 bases between the two germline ends. This CDR3 is 13 amino acids long. The CDR3 sequence: CASSFGKGAEAFF. CDR3 nucleotide sequence: TGTGCCAGCAGTTTCGGCAAGGGGGCTGAAGCTTTCTTT.

V usage is TRBV2 and J usage is TRBJ2-3, with D perhaps TRBD1 or TRBD2 (5 bases each). Germline V gives CDR1 SNHLY, CDR2 FYNNEI. This CDR3 region has 14 residues. Trimming removed 10 bases at V and 0 bases at J, with 14 bases between. The CDR3 DNA is TGTGCCATGCCGGGACGGTCTAGCACAGATACGCAGTATTTT. It translates to CAMPGRSSTDTQYF.

In regard to this clonotype: Given a much more abundant clone one base away, this may be a read error. V usage is TRBV7-8 and J usage is TRBJ1-4; 10 bases agree with TRBD1. The CDR3 has 14 residues. Looked up from germline, CDR1 is SGHVS and CDR2 is FQNEAQ. This chain's CDR3 is CASSPDRGNEKLSF. The CDR3 nucleotides are TGTGCCAGCAGTCCGGACAGGGGGAATGAAAAACTGTCTTTT.

This clonotype appeared a few times. An end of the junction does not agree with germline; a read error may underlie this. The chain employs TRBV7-9 and TRBJ1-5, with D unclear. This CDR3 is 14 amino acids long. Germline V gene lookup returns CDR1 SEHNR and CDR2 FQNEAQ (reference sequence). Here the CDR3 DNA reads TGTGCCAGCAGCTTAGGGGCAGACAATCGGCCCCAGCATTTT. Its translation: CASSLGADNRPQHF.

In its sample, this clonotype was seen many times. The CDR3 reads CATSRDLDAQAPDTQYF. The CDR3 nucleotides read TGTGCCACCAGCAGAGATCTGGACGCTCAAGCCCCAGATACGCAGTATTTT. The V call is TRBV15, the J call TRBJ2-3; D not resolved. CDR3 size: 17 residues. Germline V gives CDR1 LNHNV, CDR2 YYDKDF (reference sequence). V lost 0 bases and J 4 bases, leaving 17 bases between the germline ends.

This clonotype appeared many times. V is TRBV12-3 or TRBV12-4 and J is TRBJ1-1; no clear D gene. CDR3 size: 11 residues. With 7 bases removed from V and 3 bases from J, the gap between germline ends came to 6 bases. CDR3 region: CASTLYTEAFF. CDR3 in DNA: TGTGCCAGCACCTTATACACTGAAGCTTTCTTT.

This clonotype was counted between two and nine times. The J gene is TRBJ2-5, the V gene TRBV11-3, with 7 bases fitting TRBD1. The germline V gene encodes CDR1 SGHNT and CDR2 YENEEA. V shed 5 bases and J 7 bases; nucleotides not matched to a gene: 7. This CDR3 has 13 amino acids. The CDR3 DNA reads TGTGCCAGCAGCGCCACAGGGGTAGGGACCCAGTACTTC. Its translation: CASSATGVGTQYF.

The sample holds many counts of this clonotype. The J gene is TRBJ2-1, the V gene TRBV19; 10 bases line up with TRBD2. Trimming removed 5 bases from V and 0 bases from J; junction bases left unmatched: 19. CDR1 and CDR2 from the germline V gene are LNHDA and SQIVND (reference sequence). CDR3 length equals 21 residues. The DNA for the CDR3 is TGTGCCAGTAGTGTACTACCAACCCCTAGCGGGAGTTGGAGCTCCTACAATGAGCAGTTCTTC. It codes for CASSVLPTPSGSWSSYNEQFF. Combining the CDR3 with reference TRBV19 and TRBJ2-1 gives the whole variable domain DGGITQSPKYLFRKEGQNVTLSCEQNLNHDAMYWYRQDPGQGLRLIYYSQIVNDFQKGDIAEGYSVSREKKESFPLTVTSAQKNPTAFYLCASSVLPTPSGSWSSYNEQFFGPGTRLTVL.

This clonotype was recorded at least ten times. J is TRBJ2-7 and V is TRBV12-3 or TRBV12-4, with D uncertain. This CDR3 has 11 amino acids. V was trimmed by 6 bases and J by 4 bases, leaving 7 bases between them. The CDR3 nucleotides read TGTGCCAGCAGCCCCGAGTACGAGCAGTACTTC. Its translation is CASSPEYEQYF.

This clonotype was observed many times. This chain uses TRBV12-3 or TRBV12-4 with TRBJ2-3; D unclear. Trimming took off 4 bases at V and 7 bases at J, with 9 bases between the two ends. CDR3 length: 12 residues. As DNA, the CDR3 is TGTGCCAGCAGTTCGTTAGGGAATACGCAGTATTTT. Its translation is CASSSLGNTQYF.

This clonotype was seen a handful of times. The rearrangement links TRBV7-2 to TRBJ2-7; the D gene could be TRBD1 or TRBD2 (6 bases each). V lost 6 bases to trimming and J lost 0 bases, with 12 bases between them. The CDR3 spans 14 residues. In germline, CDR1 is SGHTA, CDR2 FQGNSA. CDR3 sequence reads: CASSARDNSYEQYV. The CDR3 region has the DNA TGTGCCAGCAGTGCGCGGGACAACTCCTACGAGCAGTACGTC.

This clonotype was seen more than once but under ten times. V gene TRBV5-1 combines with J gene TRBJ1-2, with 7 bases lining up with TRBD1. J gave up 6 bases and V 2 bases, and 4 bases lay outside the gene matches. CDR1 and CDR2 from the germline V gene are SGHRS and YFSETQ. The CDR3 consists of 13 residues. CDR3 amino acids: CASSLQGTDGYTF. The CDR3 nucleotides read TGCGCCAGCAGCTTACAGGGGACGGATGGCTACACCTTC.

The table lists this clonotype with a few counts. V usage is TRBV19 and J usage is TRBJ1-2; 7 nucleotides agree with TRBD1. The length of the CDR3 is 14 residues. The germline V gene encodes CDR1 LNHDA and CDR2 SQIVND (reference sequence). The ends lost 7 bases at V and 3 bases at J; junction bases unmatched: 8. The CDR3 is CASTATGRDYGYTF. The CDR3 DNA reads as TGTGCCAGTACCGCGACAGGGAGGGACTATGGCTACACCTTC.

This clonotype has a count of ten or more. The rearrangement links TRBV20-1 to TRBJ2-5, with D uncertain. V lost 3 bases and J 5 bases, leaving 13 bases between the germline ends. There are 13 residues in the CDR3. The germline V gene has CDR1 DFQATT and CDR2 SNEGSKA (reference sequence). This CDR3 is CSASIGNLETQYF. DNA for the CDR3: TGCAGTGCTAGTATCGGTAATTTGGAGACCCAGTACTTC.

This clonotype was seen at least ten times. The genes are TRBV24-1 and TRBJ2-1, with TRBD2 as a possible D gene (6 bases). CDR1 and CDR2 from the germline V gene are KGHDR and SFDVKD. Trimming shortened V by 3 bases and J by 7 bases, and 12 bases separated the two germline ends. This CDR3 region has 14 residues. The CDR3: CATSDPGRGNEQFF. The CDR3 DNA reads as TGTGCCACCAGTGATCCCGGGAGAGGGAATGAGCAGTTCTTC.

This clonotype appeared many times. This rearrangement joins TRBV7-6 to TRBJ1-1; TRBD1 agrees at 7 bases. Germline V CDR1 and CDR2: SGHVS, FNYEAQ. The CDR3 is made up of 13 amino acids. With V trimmed by 11 bases and J by 11 bases, 17 bases remained unmatched. In DNA, the CDR3 is TGTGCCTCATTTGACGCCCGGGACAGTAGGGCTTTCTTT. Translated: CASFDARDSRAFF.

This clonotype was recorded many times. The chain has TRBV10-3 and TRBJ2-5; D unclear. The CDR3 is made up of 14 amino acids. Germline CDR1 and CDR2: ENHRY and SYGVKD. Trimming removed 2 bases from V and 0 bases from J, with 7 bases in between. The DNA of the CDR3 is TGTGCCATCAGTGAGCGGCAGGACCAAGAGACCCAGTACTTC. It specifies CAISERQDQETQYF.

This clonotype was picked up many times. This chain links TRBV19 with TRBJ1-5, with D tentatively TRBD1 (5 bases). V shed 4 bases and J shed 4 bases, with 20 bases lying between them. Germline V CDR1 and CDR2: LNHDA, SQIVND (reference sequence). The CDR3 covers 17 residues. CDR3 region: CASSTRWAGLGNQPQHF. The CDR3 DNA follows: TGTGCCAGTAGTACTCGCTGGGCGGGGCTCGGGAATCAGCCCCAGCATTTT.

The chain joins TRBV20-1 to TRBJ2-3, with TRBD2 matching over 7 bases. The ends lost 6 bases at V and 2 bases at J; junction bases unmatched: 8. CDR1 DFQATT and CDR2 SNEGSKA come from the germline V gene (reference sequence). The CDR3 is 14 residues long. CDR3 protein: CSARWGRDTDTQYF. DNA for the CDR3: TGCAGTGCGAGGTGGGGGAGGGACACAGATACGCAGTATTTT.

This clonotype has at least ten counts. The V call is TRBV7-8, the J call TRBJ2-1; D unclear. The CDR3 consists of 15 residues. Germline CDR1 is SGHVS and CDR2 is FQNEAQ. V lost 4 bases and J 7 bases, leaving 17 bases between the germline ends. The CDR3 is CASSSQWSALNEQFF. The CDR3 region has the DNA TGTGCCAGCAGCTCCCAGTGGTCCGCTTTAAATGAGCAGTTCTTC.

This clonotype was observed at least ten times. This sequence joins TRBV27 and TRBJ1-1; TRBD1 is a possible D gene (5 bases). The CDR3 has 13 residues. V was shortened by 6 bases and J by 4 bases, with 12 bases between the two germline ends. Germline V gives CDR1 MNHEY, CDR2 SMNVEV (reference sequence). CDR3: CASRSGWVTEAFF. The CDR3 region has the DNA TGTGCCAGCAGATCAGGGTGGGTCACTGAAGCTTTCTTT.

This clonotype was counted between two and nine times. A much larger clonotype is one base distant, so this may be a read error. This sequence joins TRBV30 and TRBJ1-2; D perhaps matches TRBD1 (5 bases). This CDR3 contains 13 residues. V lost 0 bases, J lost 8 bases, and 13 bases lay in between. In germline, CDR1 is GTSNPN, CDR2 SVGIG (reference sequence). CDR3 nucleotides: TGTGCCTGGAGTGTATCGAGAGAGGGGGGCTACACCTTC. Protein: CAWSVSREGGYTF.

This clonotype was detected only a few times. CDR3 loop: CSAGTRLYYNEQFF. CDR3 in DNA: TGCAGTGCTGGGACTAGGTTATATTACAATGAGCAGTTCTTC. The chain couples TRBV20-1 to TRBJ2-1; TRBD2 matches 8 bases. Germline CDR1 DFQATT, CDR2 SNEGSKA (reference sequence). This CDR3 has 14 amino acids. V was pared by 5 bases and J by 4 bases, with 7 bases of the junction left unmatched.